This T cell receptor beta chain was retrieved from a study of tumor-infiltrating lymphocytes in primary liver carcinoma. About the study: The patient population consisted of men and women between 30 and 69 years of age. Study-level results: Tumor top-250-clone fraction significantly exceeded that of blood (p = 0.039). Unsorted bulk processing meant the study did not compare CD4+ and CD8+ repertoires.

With regard to this clonotype: Its antigen is not identified. Its ends do not fully match the called genes, so a read error is possible.

Unsorted whole blood supplied the RNA, and germline DNA was extracted too. With chronic HBV infection, the patients were also treatment-naive. Germline V gene data show CDR1 as MDHEN and CDR2 as SYDVKM. CDR3 length: 17 residues. Total RNA amounting to 500 ng was the source from which TCR beta cDNA was made with a constant-region primer. A slightly modified ARM-PCR protocol with three nested multiplex PCR rounds produced these TCR beta libraries. For approximately 10 cycles apiece, the opening two PCR rounds ran with TRBV1-TRBV30 forward primers and a C-beta reverse primer. Using its own MiXCR run on the multiplex PCR reads, TCRdb lists one record per CDR3 protein. The profile shows just over 300,000 distinct CDR3 sequences, around three fifths of them singletons.

The sample taken for sequencing was peripheral blood. This chain joins TRBV28 and TRBJ2-1, with 9 bases identical to TRBD2. The source of this sequence is a woman in her thirties with primary liver carcinoma and hepatitis B virus infection. The CDR3 region has the DNA TGTGCCAGCAGTTCTACCGATAGCGGGAGAGTCCACAATGGGCAGTTCTTC. It codes for CASSSTDSGRVHNGQFF.